These 29 T cell receptor beta chains were all obtained from the same sample, sequenced in a study of regulatory T cells in long-lasting Graves disease. Time point given: newly diagnosed GD, antithyroid drugs for less than 3 months. The TCR library was made from RNA that had been extracted from PBMCs in TRIzol. Relying on iRepertoire HTBI primers and Arm-PCR of CDR3 regions, the team built TCR beta libraries. TCRdb analysed the multiplex PCR reads with MiXCR anew, one entry per CDR3 protein. Among under 800,000 distinct CDR3 sequences listed, approximately 15% were seen once. Separately, the same data were catalogued under a study of T cells in Graves' hyperthyroidism and ophthalmopathy.

Material: peripheral blood mononuclear cells (PBMCs), obtained at new diagnosis, from a patient treated with antithyroid drugs. These receptors all come from a woman in her 30s with Graves disease.

This chain uses TRBV5-1 with TRBJ1-4, with 11 bases that match TRBD1. The CDR3 consists of 16 residues. With V trimmed by 3 bases and J by 8 bases, 9 bases remained unmatched. Germline CDR1 is SGHRS and CDR2 is YFSETQ. The CDR3 sequence is CASSWFPGQGGEKLFF. The CDR3 region has the DNA TGCGCCAGCAGCTGGTTTCCGGGACAGGGGGGCGAAAAACTGTTTTTT.

This clonotype has at least ten counts. The V gene is TRBV15, the J gene TRBJ2-7, with D perhaps matching TRBD1 (5 bases). The V end lost 4 bases, the J end lost 0 bases, and 16 bases lay between the germline ends. CDR3 length equals 16 residues. Per the germline V gene, CDR1 is LNHNV and CDR2 is YYDKDF (reference sequence). DNA of the CDR3: TGTGCCACCAGCAAGGGAACCGGACAAAGCTCCTACGAGCAGTACTTC. Encoded protein: CATSKGTGQSSYEQYF.

V gene TRBV27 combines with J gene TRBJ2-5; no clear D. The CDR3 totals 14 residues. CDR1 MNHEY and CDR2 SMNVEV come from the germline V gene (reference sequence). Trimming pared 4 bases from V and 4 bases from J, leaving 13 bases between. The CDR3 is CASSSTHRTETQYF. The CDR3 DNA is TGTGCCAGCAGTTCCACCCATAGGACAGAGACCCAGTACTTC.

This clonotype was seen repeatedly, ten times or more. The CDR3 loop is CASCLAGVANEQFF. The CDR3 DNA follows: TGTGCCAGCTGTCTAGCGGGGGTAGCCAATGAGCAGTTCTTC. The V and J genes are TRBV27 and TRBJ2-1; 10 bases fit TRBD2. There are 14 residues in the CDR3. The V gene's germline CDR1 is MNHEY and CDR2 SMNVEV (reference sequence). The J segment lost 6 bases and the V segment lost 8 bases, leaving 7 bases of the junction unmatched.

This clonotype has ten or more counts. The CDR3 loop reads CASSEQGRGTEAFF. The CDR3 nucleotides read TGTGCCAGCAGTGAACAGGGGCGGGGGACTGAAGCTTTCTTT. The rearrangement joins TRBV2 to TRBJ1-1; weak D call: TRBD1 (6 bases). The CDR3 consists of 14 residues. Germline loops: CDR1 SNHLY, CDR2 FYNNEI. Between the trimmed V and J ends, which lost 2 bases and 5 bases, there was a span of 12 bases. Using reference TRBV2 and TRBJ1-1 for the parts outside the CDR3, the full variable domain is EPEVTQTPSHQVTQMGQEVILRCVPISNHLYFYWYRQILGQKVEFLVSFYNNEISEKSEIFDDQFSVERPDGSNFTLKIRSTKLEDSAMYFCASSEQGRGTEAFFGQGTRLTVV.

The gene calls are TRBV15 and TRBJ2-5, with D perhaps matching TRBD1 (6 bases). The germline V gene encodes CDR1 LNHNV and CDR2 YYDKDF (reference sequence). The CDR3 spans 11 residues. Between the trimmed V and J ends, which lost 8 bases and 4 bases, there was a span of 8 bases. The chain's CDR3 is CATLGGETQYF. For the CDR3, the DNA is TGTGCCACCCTAGGGGGAGAGACCCAGTACTTC. Full variable domain (missing parts from reference TRBV15 and TRBJ2-5): DAMVIQNPRYQVTQFGKPVTLSCSQTLNHNVMYWYQQKSSQAPKLLFHYYDKDFNNEADTPDNFQSRRPNTSFCFLDIRSPGLGDTAMYLCATLGGETQYFGPGTRLLVL.

This clonotype was counted ten times or more. The chain recombines TRBV29-1 with TRBJ2-3, with D unresolved. Trimming took off 0 bases at V and 5 bases at J, with 9 bases between the two ends. The CDR3 length is 13 residues. Germline assignment: CDR1 SQVTM and CDR2 ANQGSEA. CDR3 protein: CSVEEHWGDTQYF. The CDR3 DNA follows: TGCAGCGTTGAAGAACACTGGGGAGATACGCAGTATTTT.

This clonotype was seen ten or more times. The chain couples TRBV20-1 to TRBJ2-7; the match to TRBD2 covers 7 bases. V was pared by 5 bases and J by 3 bases, with 4 bases of the junction left unmatched. Looked up from germline, CDR1 is DFQATT and CDR2 is SNEGSKA (reference sequence). The CDR3 loop spans 12 amino acids. The CDR3: CSAGTGGYEQYF. CDR3 nucleotide sequence: TGCAGTGCTGGTACGGGGGGCTACGAGCAGTACTTC.

This clonotype was picked up many times. The chain recombines TRBV28 with TRBJ2-4; D unclear. The germline V and J ends were trimmed by 3 bases and 7 bases, with 10 bases remaining between them. The CDR3 is 13 amino acids. Germline V gene data show CDR1 as MDHEN and CDR2 as SYDVKM. CDR3 amino acids: CASSFSVVNIQYF. The CDR3 nucleotides are TGTGCCAGCAGTTTTTCTGTGGTGAACATTCAGTACTTC.

This clonotype has only a few counts. V and J are TRBV7-9 and TRBJ2-1; no clear D gene. The CDR3 spans 13 residues. The V and J ends lost 3 bases and 6 bases respectively, with 9 bases between them. The germline V gene encodes CDR1 SEHNR and CDR2 FQNEAQ (reference sequence). CDR3 DNA sequence: TGTGCCAGCAGCTTCGGCATTAGCAATGAGCAGTTCTTC. It codes for CASSFGISNEQFF. The whole variable domain, remainder taken from reference TRBV7-9 and TRBJ2-1, is DTGVSQNPRHKITKRGQNVTFRCDPISEHNRLYWYRQTLGQGPEFLTYFQNEAQLEKSRLLSDRFSAERPKGSFSTLEIQRTEQGDSAMYLCASSFGISNEQFFGPGTRLTVL.

The genes are TRBV20-1 and TRBJ2-5; D gene unclear. CDR3 length equals 14 residues. Germline V gene data show CDR1 as DFQATT and CDR2 as SNEGSKA (reference sequence). V was clipped by 5 bases and J by 2 bases, with 15 bases between them. The DNA of the CDR3 is TGCAGTGCTCGAGGCTTATTAGTACAAGAGACCCAGTACTTC. Encoded protein: CSARGLLVQETQYF.

A note on this clonotype: A much larger clone lies one base from this, so it may be a read error. The chain couples TRBV5-1 to TRBJ2-2, with a tentative D call TRBD1 (6 bases). CDR3 length: 15 amino acids. The germline V gene encodes CDR1 SGHRS and CDR2 YFSETQ. As DNA, the CDR3 is TGCGCCAGCAGCTTTACCGCAGGGGTCACCGAGGAGCTGTTTTTT. It translates to CASSFTAGVTEELFF.

This clonotype was seen only a few times. The gene calls are TRBV12-3 or TRBV12-4 and TRBJ2-7, with D possibly being TRBD1 (6 bases). The V gene lost 2 bases and the J gene lost 5 bases, with 16 bases spanning the gap. CDR3 length: 15 amino acids. The CDR3: CASSLYRTGNDEQYF. The DNA for the CDR3 is TGTGCCAGCAGTTTATACCGTACAGGGAACGACGAGCAGTACTTC.

With regard to this clonotype: This may be a read error: a much more frequent sequence differs by one nucleotide. This chain joins TRBV9 and TRBJ2-2; 9 positions match TRBD2. V lost 5 bases to trimming and J lost 1 base; unmatched junction nucleotides: 3. The CDR3 is made up of 15 amino acids. Germline V CDR1 and CDR2: SGDLS, YYNGEE. This CDR3 reads CASRQTSGNTGELFF. For the CDR3, the DNA is TGTGCCAGCAGGCAGACTAGCGGGAACACCGGGGAGCTGTTTTTT.

The table lists this clonotype with a few counts. V and J are TRBV20-1 and TRBJ2-3; TRBD2 is a possible D gene (5 bases). In germline, CDR1 is DFQATT, CDR2 SNEGSKA (reference sequence). V lost 5 bases and J lost 3, with 15 bases in between. This CDR3 contains 14 residues. The CDR3 DNA follows: TGCAGTGCTCCCGGACTGCTCCGGACAGATACGCAGTATTTT. This sequence encodes CSAPGLLRTDTQYF.

This clonotype was seen only a few times. CDR3 region: CASSFSTGHAQPQHF. The CDR3 DNA is TGTGCCAGCAGTTTCAGTACGGGGCACGCTCAGCCCCAGCATTTT. The chain has TRBV28 and TRBJ1-5, with D maybe TRBD1 (5 bases). V shed 3 bases and J shed 6 bases, with 15 bases lying between them. Germline CDR1 and CDR2: MDHEN and SYDVKM. There are 15 residues in the CDR3.

This clonotype was detected only a few times. This sequence joins TRBV27 and TRBJ1-5; tentatively, D is TRBD1 (6 bases). The CDR3 spans 13 residues. Between the trimmed V and J ends, which lost 4 bases and 5 bases, there was a span of 9 bases. Germline-derived CDR1 and CDR2 are MNHEY and SMNVEV (reference sequence). DNA for the CDR3: TGTGCCAGCAGTTGGGACATTGATCAGCCCCAGCATTTT. Protein: CASSWDIDQPQHF.

This clonotype was recorded only once. The chain uses TRBV20-1 and TRBJ1-3; D perhaps matches TRBD1 (5 bases). CDR1 DFQATT and CDR2 SNEGSKA come from the germline V gene (reference sequence). V was trimmed by 0 bases and J by 0 bases, leaving 9 bases between them. This CDR3 contains 15 residues. CDR3 DNA sequence: TGCAGTGCTAGAGATGACAGTTTCTCTGGAAACACCATATATTTT. Protein sequence: CSARDDSFSGNTIYF.

This clonotype came up many times. This chain joins TRBV7-2 and TRBJ2-7, with D unclear. V shed 8 bases and J shed 4 bases, with 6 bases lying between them. The germline gives CDR1 SGHTA, CDR2 FQGNSA. The CDR3 totals 10 residues. The CDR3 loop reads CASGLYEQYF. CDR3 DNA: TGTGCCAGCGGCCTGTACGAGCAGTACTTC.

A few counts support this clonotype. With a much larger clone just one base away, this may be a read error. This chain links TRBV28 with TRBJ2-3, with 9 positions matching TRBD2. The CDR3 is 16 amino acids. The germline CDR1 and CDR2 sequences are MDHEN and SYDVKM. The CDR3 spells CASSLRLAVRRDMQYF. In nucleotides, the CDR3 is TGTGCCAGCAGTCTACGACTAGCGGTGCGTCGGGATATGCAGTATTTT.

This clonotype was found a few times. This chain connects TRBV29-1 to TRBJ2-7; no clear D. The CDR3 contains 13 residues. CDR1 is SQVTM and CDR2 is ANQGSEA in the germline V gene. V gave up 6 bases and J gave up 0 bases, with 12 bases separating them. CDR3 DNA sequence: TGCAGCGTAAACCTCCCTCCCTCCTACGAGCAGTACTTC. Its translation is CSVNLPPSYEQYF.

This sequence joins TRBV7-3 and TRBJ2-7; D tentatively reads TRBD1 or TRBD2 (6 bases each). This CDR3 has 16 amino acids. Trimming shortened V by 5 bases and J by 6 bases, and 23 bases separated the two germline ends. The germline V gene has CDR1 SGHTA and CDR2 FQGTGA. CDR3 residues: CASSRPRGAGRSEQYF. The CDR3, as DNA: TGTGCCAGCAGCCGCCCGAGGGGGGCAGGGCGGTCCGAGCAGTACTTC.

Many counts were recorded for this clonotype. The V gene is TRBV7-8, the J gene TRBJ2-7, with TRBD2 identical over 11 bases. Unmatched junction bases numbered 9, after V lost 5 bases and J lost 6 bases. Germline-derived CDR1 and CDR2 are SGHVS and FQNEAQ. The CDR3 spans 15 residues. CDR3 sequence: CASSAKGLAGGEQYF. CDR3 coding DNA: TGTGCCAGCAGCGCTAAGGGGCTAGCGGGAGGCGAGCAGTACTTC.

This clonotype was counted many times. The V and J genes are TRBV2 and TRBJ2-7; TRBD2 aligns across 11 bases. The J segment lost 4 bases and the V segment lost 5 bases, leaving 4 bases of the junction unmatched. This CDR3 has 14 amino acids. The germline V gene encodes CDR1 SNHLY and CDR2 FYNNEI. The CDR3 nucleotides are TGTGCCAGCAGTCGTGGACTAGCGGGTTACGAGCAGTACTTC. Translating it yields CASSRGLAGYEQYF.

This clonotype appeared many times. The genes are TRBV12-3 or TRBV12-4 and TRBJ2-1; possible D gene TRBD2, 5 bases. V lost 3 bases and J lost 3, with 15 bases in between. The CDR3 is 16 amino acids. Here the CDR3 DNA reads TGTGCCAGCAGTTTTCCGTCGGCGGAGGTCTACAATGAGCAGTTCTTC. Translation gives CASSFPSAEVYNEQFF.

The chain employs TRBV29-1 and TRBJ1-2; D call uncertain. The V end lost 3 bases, the J end lost 0 bases, and 8 bases lay between the germline ends. The CDR3 consists of 13 residues. CDR1 SQVTM and CDR2 ANQGSEA come from the germline V gene. Written as DNA, the CDR3 is TGCAGCGTTGACAGCTACGCTAACTATGGCTACACCTTC. Translation gives CSVDSYANYGYTF.

This clonotype appeared a few times. V and J are TRBV5-8 and TRBJ1-5; 9 bases match TRBD1. The V and J ends lost 6 bases and 7 bases, in that order; junction bases with no gene match: 20. The CDR3 runs 18 residues. CDR1 is SGHTS, CDR2 YDEGEE, per germline. The CDR3 region is CASTQVGTGQYSGQPQHF. In nucleotides, the CDR3 is TGTGCCAGCACGCAAGTCGGGACAGGGCAATATTCGGGACAGCCCCAGCATTTT.

This clonotype has only a few counts. V usage is TRBV19 and J usage is TRBJ2-1; 7 bases map to TRBD2. The length of the CDR3 is 16 residues. The trim removed 3 bases at V and 4 bases at J, leaving 9 bases unmatched. Germline V gene sequence: CDR1 LNHDA, CDR2 SQIVND (reference sequence). The CDR3 loop reads CASSIEYGRIYNEQFF. Here the CDR3 DNA reads TGTGCCAGTAGTATCGAGTACGGGAGGATATACAATGAGCAGTTCTTC.

In its sample, this clonotype was seen a few times. The gene calls are TRBV7-9 and TRBJ2-6; D is ambiguous. The V end lost 3 bases, the J end lost 0 bases, and 6 bases lay between the germline ends. The CDR3 has 15 residues. Germline V gives CDR1 SEHNR, CDR2 FQNEAQ (reference sequence). CDR3 amino acids: CASSLAASGANVLTF. The CDR3 bases are TGTGCCAGCAGCTTGGCAGCCTCTGGGGCCAACGTCCTGACTTTC.